Listed here are 8 T cell receptor beta chains from one sample, sequenced in a study of blood T cell repertoires in COVID-19. Data came from immunoSEQ multiplex PCR; TCRdb stores just in-frame clones and leaves some out. Altogether about 380,000 clones are present, around 90% being singletons, with the ten largest covering about 7%. The sample consisted of peripheral blood. The receptors stem from a man aged 18 to 29 with active or convalescent COVID-19.

The V call is TRBV9, the J call TRBJ2-1; 7 bases line up with TRBD2. J gave up 8 bases and V 0 bases, and 8 bases lay outside the gene matches. There are 15 residues in the CDR3. CDR1 and CDR2 (germline): SGDLS, YYNGEE. The CDR3 region has the DNA TGTGCCAGCAGCGTAGCCCGAGCGGGATTCGATGAGCAGTTCTTC. This sequence encodes CASSVARAGFDEQFF.

The chain joins TRBV28 to TRBJ2-7, with 9 nucleotides matching TRBD1. With 6 bases clipped from V and 6 bases from J, the junction kept 15 bases outside the gene matches. The CDR3 consists of 16 residues. Germline CDR1 reads MDHEN; CDR2 reads SYDVKM. The CDR3 nucleotides read TGTGCCAGCAGCCCACGATATGGGACAGGGTACGTCGAGCAGTACTTC. This sequence encodes CASSPRYGTGYVEQYF. The whole variable domain, filled in from reference TRBV28 and TRBJ2-7, reads DVKVTQSSRYLVKRTGEKVFLECVQDMDHENMFWYRQDPGLGLRLIYFSYDVKMKEKGDIPEGYSVSREKKERFSLILESASTNQTSMYLCASSPRYGTGYVEQYFGPGTRLTVT.

The CDR3 bases are TGTGCCAGCAGCGCTCGACAGGGTTTGAGCAATCAGCCCCAGCATTTT. Translation gives CASSARQGLSNQPQHF. The chain is built from TRBV7-2 and TRBJ1-5; TRBD1 matches at 7 bases. Germline CDR1 SGHTA, CDR2 FQGNSA. Trimming cost V 5 bases and J 1 base; bases outside gene matches: 8. The CDR3 covers 16 residues.

This clone has more than one count but fewer than ten. The chain is built from TRBV5-8 and TRBJ1-2; the D gene is possibly TRBD1 (6 bases). V gave up 1 base and J gave up 3 bases, with 13 bases separating them. CDR1 is SGHTS and CDR2 is YDEGEE in the germline V gene. The CDR3 totals 15 residues. The CDR3 is CASSLYGRGDYGYTF. CDR3 coding DNA: TGTGCCAGCAGCTTGTATGGCAGGGGTGACTATGGCTACACCTTC. The complete variable domain, with remaining parts taken from reference TRBV5-8 and TRBJ1-2, reads EAGVTQSPTHLIKTRGQQATLRCSPISGHTSVYWYQQALGLGLQFLLWYDEGEERNRGNFPPRFSGRQFPNYSSELNVNALELEDSALYLCASSLYGRGDYGYTFGSGTRLTVV.

The rearrangement links TRBV3-1 (or the pseudogene TRBV3-2) to TRBJ1-5, with no clear D. V was pared by 3 bases and J by 2 bases, with 17 bases between. The CDR3 consists of 17 residues. Germline CDR1 reads LGHDT; CDR2 reads YNNKEL (reference sequence). CDR3 region: CASSQSSFVSGNQPQHF. The CDR3 DNA reads as TGTGCCAGCAGCCAGAGCTCGTTTGTCTCCGGCAATCAGCCCCAGCATTTT.

The rearrangement uses TRBV4-2 and TRBJ1-5, with 9 positions matching TRBD1. Germline lookup yields CDR1 LGHNA and CDR2 YNFKEQ. CDR3 length equals 15 residues. Trimming cost V 3 bases and J 6 bases; bases outside gene matches: 6. The DNA for the CDR3 is TGTGCCAGCAGCCACGGGACAGGGACCCCTCAGCCCCAGCATTTT. Protein sequence: CASSHGTGTPQPQHF.

In this sample, this clone turned up once. The rearrangement joins TRBV7-6 to TRBJ2-2; 10 bases map to TRBD2. The CDR3 runs to 17 residues. Germline V gene data show CDR1 as SGHVS and CDR2 as FNYEAQ. The ends lost 2 bases at V and 7 bases at J; junction bases unmatched: 10. CDR3 in DNA: TGTGCCAGCAGCTTAAATCCCCTAGCGGGAGTAGGCGGGGAGCTGTTTTTT. Its protein is CASSLNPLAGVGGELFF.

V is TRBV6-2 or TRBV6-3 and J is TRBJ1-5; D not certain. V dropped 4 bases and J dropped 6 bases, with 7 bases sitting between them. Germline-derived CDR1 and CDR2 are MNHEY and SVGEGT. The CDR3 sequence is 12 residues long. Here the CDR3 reads CASSLGGQPQHF. Here the CDR3 DNA reads TGTGCCAGCAGTTTGGGAGGTCAGCCCCAGCATTTT.